Following are 18 T cell receptor beta chains from one sample sequenced in a study of lymphopenia after photon versus proton radiotherapy. Clones were sequenced by immunoSEQ multiplex PCR, and TCRdb holds only the in-frame ones, with some missing. The top ten clones hold 29% of a sample with 53,000 or so clones, around 82% of them seen once. Sequencing used peripheral blood, obtained from a patient treated with photon-based radiotherapy. The receptors originated from a man aged 50 to 60 with gastric cancer.

This rearrangement joins TRBV7-2 to TRBJ2-3; TRBD2 agrees at 7 bases. The CDR3 runs to 16 residues. Germline CDR1 reads SGHTA; CDR2 reads FQGNSA. The V gene end was trimmed by 2 bases and the J gene end by 3 bases; junction bases not matched to a gene: 8. CDR3 coding DNA: TGTGCCAGCAGCTTAACGGCGGGAGTCAAGACAGATACGCAGTATTTT. It codes for CASSLTAGVKTDTQYF.

V gene TRBV11-2 combines with J gene TRBJ2-7, with 8 bases aligning to TRBD2. The CDR3 length is 11 residues. The junction had 2 bases not matched to a gene; V was cut back by 1 base and J by 12 bases. Germline CDR1 reads SGHAT; CDR2 reads FQNNGV. CDR3 DNA: TGTGCCAGCAGCTTAGGCCGGGAGGGGTACTTC. Its translation: CASSLGREGYF.

This clone showed up just a few times. The chain uses TRBV7-9 and TRBJ1-5; D is ambiguous. Trimming took 1 base from V and 1 from J, leaving 5 bases between them. Germline CDR1 and CDR2: SEHNR and FQNEAQ (reference sequence). The CDR3 loop spans 14 amino acids. DNA of the CDR3: TGTGCCAGCAGCTTAGTAGGGAGCAATCAGCCCCAGCATTTT. It yields the protein CASSLVGSNQPQHF. Looking up the rest from reference TRBV7-9 and TRBJ1-5 gives the full variable domain: DTGVSQNPRHKITKRGQNVTFRCDPISEHNRLYWYRQTLGQGPEFLTYFQNEAQLEKSRLLSDRFSAERPKGSFSTLEIQRTEQGDSAMYLCASSLVGSNQPQHFGDGTRLSIL.

A single count supports this clone. This chain links TRBV27 with TRBJ2-5, with a weak D call TRBD1 (5 bases). The J call may be faulty, since TRBJ2-7 better matches the DNA end. Per germline, CDR1 MNHEY and CDR2 SMNVEV (reference sequence). The CDR3 contains 15 residues. CDR3 in DNA: TGTGCCAGCAGTTTCGCACGACTCCAGGGATACGAGCAGTACTTC. The encoded protein is CASSFARLQGYEQYF.

Only one count was recorded for this clone. The gene calls are TRBV5-4 and TRBJ2-7, with 11 bases lining up with TRBD1. The germline V gene has CDR1 SGHNT and CDR2 YYREEE (reference sequence). This CDR3 spans 16 amino acids. Losses at the gene ends were 4 bases for V and 3 bases for J; bases not matched to a gene: 9. CDR3 loop: CASSRGTGGLGYEQYF. The CDR3 nucleotides are TGTGCCAGCAGCCGCGGGACAGGGGGACTAGGCTACGAGCAGTACTTC.

This clone was picked up a small number of times. This rearrangement joins TRBV12-5 to TRBJ1-5; no clear D. Trimming cost V 6 bases and J 5 bases, with 5 bases left between them. This CDR3 contains 11 residues. Germline V gives CDR1 LGHNT, CDR2 FRNRAP. CDR3 region: CASGRDQPQHF. The CDR3 DNA is TGTGCTAGTGGAAGGGATCAGCCCCAGCATTTT.

The rearrangement uses TRBV19 and TRBJ1-5; D call uncertain. Trimming left V 3 bases short and J 4 bases short, with 7 bases between. Looked up from germline, CDR1 is LNHDA and CDR2 is SQIVND (reference sequence). The CDR3 consists of 13 residues. This CDR3 reads CASSIPKNQPQHF. CDR3 DNA sequence: TGTGCCAGTAGTATTCCCAAGAATCAGCCCCAGCATTTT.

The chain couples TRBV19 to TRBJ1-1, with 10 bases that match TRBD1. With 4 bases clipped from V and 2 bases from J, the junction kept 4 bases outside the gene matches. From germline, CDR1 is LNHDA and CDR2 SQIVND (reference sequence). The CDR3 extends over 15 amino acids. CDR3 loop: CASSTRQGANTEAFF. The CDR3 bases are TGTGCCAGTAGTACAAGACAGGGGGCTAACACTGAAGCTTTCTTT.

The genes are TRBV6-5 and TRBJ2-1, with 7 bases matching TRBD2. Germline CDR1 and CDR2: MNHEY and SVGAGI. The J segment lost 8 bases and the V segment lost 5 bases, leaving 6 bases of the junction unmatched. The CDR3 runs 13 residues. The DNA of the CDR3 is TGTGCCAGCAGTAGAGCGGGGCGGGATGAGCAGTTCTTC. Amino acid sequence: CASSRAGRDEQFF.

This rearrangement joins TRBV10-1 to TRBJ2-3, with D unresolved. CDR1 and CDR2 from the germline V gene are WNHNN and SYGVQD (reference sequence). Trimming cost V 3 bases and J 2 bases, with 6 bases left between them. The CDR3 length is 13 residues. Here the CDR3 reads CASSDSTTDTQYF. In nucleotides, the CDR3 is TGCGCCAGCAGTGACTCGACCACAGATACGCAGTATTTT.

This chain links TRBV6-5 with TRBJ2-2; 8 bases map to TRBD2. The germline CDR1 and CDR2 sequences are MNHEY and SVGAGI. CDR3 size: 14 residues. Trimming at V came to 11 bases and at J to 3 bases, leaving 8 bases not matched to a gene. The CDR3 protein is CACASGHHTGELFF. Here the CDR3 DNA reads TGTGCCTGCGCTAGCGGGCATCACACCGGGGAGCTGTTTTTT.

The chain combines TRBV10-2 with TRBJ2-1; 10 bases are a match to TRBD2. CDR1 is WSHSY, CDR2 SAAADI, per germline. V shed 6 bases, J shed 0 bases, and the junction held 2 bases outside the gene matches. This CDR3 is 15 amino acids long. CDR3 nucleotide sequence: TGCGCCAGCAGATTAGCGGGAGGCTCCTACAATGAGCAGTTCTTC. Its translation: CASRLAGGSYNEQFF.

This clone occurred once. The chain has TRBV14 and TRBJ1-5, with a possible D match to TRBD1 (6 bases). The CDR3 has 14 amino acids. V lost 0 bases to trimming and J lost 11 bases, with 14 bases between them. Germline V gene lookup returns CDR1 SGHDN and CDR2 FVKESK. DNA for the CDR3: TGTGCCAGCAGCCAAGACCGGTCCTCAGGGGCCCAGCATTTT. Amino acids: CASSQDRSSGAQHF.

The chain carries TRBV5-4 and TRBJ1-2, with D hard to call. The V gene lost 0 bases and the J gene lost 4 bases, with 10 bases spanning the gap. The CDR3 contains 14 residues. CDR1 is SGHNT, CDR2 YYREEE, per germline (reference sequence). The CDR3 nucleotides are TGTGCCAGCAGCTTGGGCGGGAAAACCTATGGCTACACCTTC. As protein: CASSLGGKTYGYTF.

This clone was seen a handful of times. This chain links TRBV11-2 with TRBJ2-5; 9 positions agree with TRBD2. The CDR3 covers 17 residues. CDR1 is SGHAT and CDR2 is FQNNGV in the germline V gene. V lost 5 bases, J lost 1 base, and 11 bases stayed unmatched. The CDR3 protein is CASSLRRSSGIQETQYF. DNA of the CDR3: TGTGCCAGCAGCCTCCGTCGGTCTAGCGGGATCCAAGAGACCCAGTACTTC.

This rearrangement joins TRBV9 to TRBJ1-1, with a weak D call TRBD1 (5 bases). Looked up from germline, CDR1 is SGDLS and CDR2 is YYNGEE. V lost 0 bases and J lost 7, with 13 bases in between. This CDR3 spans 14 amino acids. The CDR3 is CASSVAGRLSEAFF. The CDR3 region has the DNA TGTGCCAGCAGCGTAGCGGGACGGCTAAGTGAAGCTTTCTTT.

The genes are TRBV18 and TRBJ2-7; 13 nucleotides align to TRBD2. CDR3 size: 16 residues. With 4 bases clipped from V and 6 bases from J, the junction kept 9 bases outside the gene matches. Germline CDR1 KGHSH, CDR2 LQKENI. The CDR3 nucleotides read TGTGCCAGCTCACGGGGACTAGCGGGAACGGGCTCCGAGCAGTACTTC. It encodes CASSRGLAGTGSEQYF.

The chain couples TRBV7-9 to TRBJ2-7; D is unclear. The CDR3 covers 13 residues. Per the germline V gene, CDR1 is SEHNR and CDR2 is FQNEAQ (reference sequence). V lost 2 bases and J lost 6, with 11 bases in between. DNA for the CDR3: TGTGCCAGCAGCTTACGGACGGAGTCCGAGCAGTACTTC. Encoded protein: CASSLRTESEQYF.